These 29 T cell receptor beta chains were sequenced from one sample in a study of tumor-infiltrating lymphocytes in oesophageal squamous cell carcinoma. TCRdb recomputed calls from the PCR reads with MiXCR, one row per CDR3 protein. The sample has roughly 20,000 distinct CDR3 sequences, around two fifths seen once. The sample comprised esophageal tumor tissue. The source of these receptors is a male donor with esophageal squamous cell carcinoma.

The table lists this clonotype with many counts. The V call is TRBV7-3, the J call TRBJ2-7; D possibly corresponds to TRBD1 (6 bases). The CDR3 loop spans 14 amino acids. Germline V gives CDR1 SGHTA, CDR2 FQGTGA. Trimming pared 0 bases from V and 6 bases from J, leaving 12 bases between. The CDR3 loop reads CASSLTLTGSEQYF. The CDR3 DNA reads TGTGCCAGCAGCTTAACACTGACAGGATCCGAGCAGTACTTC.

The chain employs TRBV7-6 and TRBJ2-7; D unclear. CDR3 length: 13 residues. CDR1 and CDR2 (germline): SGHVS, FNYEAQ. V shed 2 bases and J shed 5 bases, with 10 bases lying between them. CDR3 protein: CASSLSLGNEQYF. The CDR3 DNA is TGTGCCAGCAGCTTATCTTTGGGGAACGAGCAGTACTTC.

The chain's CDR3 is CASSPIITRDREASYEQYF. CDR3 DNA: TGTGCCAGCAGTCCTATTATCACCCGGGACAGAGAAGCAAGCTACGAGCAGTACTTC. V and J are TRBV6-8 and TRBJ2-1; 7 nucleotides align to TRBD1. The end of the DNA aligns better with TRBJ2-7, so the J call may be wrong. CDR1 and CDR2 from the germline V gene are MNHGY and SAAAGT. CDR3 length: 19 residues.

This clonotype showed up many times. This chain joins TRBV5-1 and TRBJ2-1; D is possibly TRBD2 (6 bases). There are 14 residues in the CDR3. The V gene lost 2 bases and the J gene lost 3 bases, with 9 bases spanning the gap. The germline V gene encodes CDR1 SGHRS and CDR2 YFSETQ. DNA of the CDR3: TGCGCCAGCAGCTTAAAGCGGGTCTACAATGAGCAGTTCTTC. Encoded protein: CASSLKRVYNEQFF.

V is TRBV7-6 and J is TRBJ2-3, with 11 bases identical to TRBD2. Matching the DNA end better, TRBJ2-7 makes the J call doubtful. This CDR3 is built from 16 residues. The germline V gene encodes CDR1 SGHVS and CDR2 FNYEAQ. CDR3 nucleotides: TGTGCCAGCAGCCAGGCGGGACTAGCGGAGGACTACGAGCAGTACTTC. It codes for CASSQAGLAEDYEQYF.

As for this clonotype: This may come from a read error, since a much larger clone is one base off. V gene TRBV6-1 combines with J gene TRBJ2-7; D is unresolved. The germline gives CDR1 MNHNS, CDR2 SASEGT. Trimming cost V 7 bases and J 7 bases, with 14 bases left between them. This CDR3 has 12 residues. This chain's CDR3 is CASTLGDNEQYF. CDR3 DNA sequence: TGTGCCAGCACCCTCGGAGACAATGAGCAGTACTTC.

By share of the sample, this clonotype is medium-sized (0.01 to 0.1%). The chain is built from TRBV7-2 and TRBJ1-5; perhaps TRBD1 as D (6 bases). Germline loops: CDR1 SGHTA, CDR2 FQGNSA. This CDR3 is 14 amino acids long. The V end lost 0 bases, the J end lost 6 bases, and 9 bases lay between the germline ends. The DNA of the CDR3 is TGTGCCAGCAGCTTAGCAGGGGGGGGTCAGCCCCAGCATTTT. Translation: CASSLAGGGQPQHF.

The rearrangement joins TRBV5-6 to TRBJ2-3; D perhaps matches TRBD1 (6 bases). Trimming shortened V by 1 base and J by 14 bases, and 26 bases separated the two germline ends. Germline assignment: CDR1 SGHDT and CDR2 YYEEEE. The CDR3 covers 16 residues. The CDR3 DNA reads TGTGCCAGCAGCTTGAAGGCAGGGGATTCCACCGGGGAGCTGTATTTT. Amino acid sequence: CASSLKAGDSTGELYF.

This clonotype was seen many times. The chain recombines TRBV12-5 with TRBJ1-2, with D perhaps TRBD1 (5 bases). The CDR3 covers 14 residues. With 7 bases removed from V and 3 bases from J, the gap between germline ends came to 15 bases. Germline values: CDR1 LGHNT, CDR2 FRNRAP. The CDR3 coding sequence is TGTGCTAGTGCCCCCGACGGGACGTACTATGGCTACACCTTC. Amino acid sequence: CASAPDGTYYGYTF. Full variable domain (outside the CDR3, taken from reference TRBV12-5 and TRBJ1-2): DARVTQTPRHKVTEMGQEVTMRCQPILGHNTVFWYRQTMMQGLELLAYFRNRAPLDDSGMPKDRFSAEMPDATLATLKIQPSEPRDSAVYFCASAPDGTYYGYTFGSGTRLTVV.

Relative to its sample, this clonotype is medium-sized. This rearrangement joins TRBV7-8 to TRBJ1-2, with TRBD1 identical over 7 bases. Germline V gene lookup returns CDR1 SGHVS and CDR2 FQNEAQ. This CDR3 region has 16 residues. With V trimmed by 1 base and J by 4 bases, 9 bases remained unmatched. This chain's CDR3 is CASSLVPATGPYGYTF. CDR3 DNA: TGTGCCAGCAGCTTAGTACCGGCGACAGGGCCCTATGGCTACACCTTC.

The rearrangement joins TRBV7-3 to TRBJ1-1, with D unclear. Trimming removed 5 bases at V and 6 bases at J, with 13 bases between. CDR3 size: 13 residues. CDR1 is SGHTA and CDR2 is FQGTGA in the germline V gene. The CDR3 region has the DNA TGTGCCAGCAGCCCCCAGGCGAATTCTGAAGCTTTCTTT. This gives the protein CASSPQANSEAFF.

This clonotype was picked up many times. The chain is built from TRBV4-1 and TRBJ2-2; 7 bases are a match to TRBD2. V lost 3 bases, J lost 1 base, and 11 bases stayed unmatched. Germline CDR1 is MGHRA and CDR2 is YSYEKL. The CDR3 runs 18 residues. DNA of the CDR3: TGCGCCAGCAGCCAGGGGAGGGTTTCCTCTTTGAACACCGGGGAGCTGTTTTTT. Translated: CASSQGRVSSLNTGELFF.

On this clonotype itself: The final CDR3 position lacks the conserved phenylalanine or tryptophan, pointing to a likely read error. The limits of the CDR3 on the DNA are not certain, so only TCRdb's listed CDR3 is given. The chain joins TRBV19 to TRBJ2-5; the DNA was not compared with TRBD2, the D call given in the table. Germline CDR1 LNHDA, CDR2 SQIVND (reference sequence). The CDR3 is 19 amino acids long, termini counted. CDR3 residues: CASSPPPLAGANNEQFFGA.

This sequence joins TRBV5-1 and TRBJ2-1; 12 positions agree with TRBD1. This CDR3 comprises 17 residues. The junction had 13 bases not matched to a gene; V was cut back by 4 bases and J by 8 bases. CDR1 and CDR2 (germline): SGHRS, YFSETQ. This chain's CDR3 is CASSPTPGTGGSDEQFF. CDR3 in DNA: TGCGCCAGCAGCCCTACGCCCGGGACAGGGGGCTCGGATGAGCAGTTCTTC.

This clonotype was found a few times. The chain uses TRBV7-6 and TRBJ2-5, with unresolved D. The CDR3 runs 16 residues. The V end was cut by 1 base, the J end by 7 bases, with 19 bases between. Germline CDR1 reads SGHVS; CDR2 reads FNYEAQ. Here the CDR3 reads CASSLDRTDYSATQYF. The DNA for the CDR3 is TGTGCCAGCAGCTTAGATAGGACGGATTACTCGGCGACCCAGTACTTC.

This clonotype was observed at least ten times. The chain uses TRBV19 and TRBJ2-7, with TRBD2 matching over 10 bases. This CDR3 has 18 amino acids. The J segment lost 0 bases and the V segment lost 1 base, leaving 9 bases of the junction unmatched. CDR1 and CDR2 from the germline V gene are LNHDA and SQIVND (reference sequence). The CDR3 region has the DNA TGTGCCAGTAGTATAGGTGGGACTAGCGCCCTGAGCTCCTACGAGCAGTACTTC. Translating it yields CASSIGGTSALSSYEQYF.

At least ten counts were recorded for this clonotype. The CDR3 bases are TGTGCCAGCAGTTTCGGGGCTAGCTATGGCTACACCTTC. As protein: CASSFGASYGYTF. The chain combines TRBV12-3 or TRBV12-4 with TRBJ1-2; TRBD1 might be the D (5 bases). Trimming stripped 3 bases from V and 4 bases from J, with 9 bases between. This CDR3 contains 13 residues.

The table lists this clonotype with many counts. The rearrangement links TRBV10-3 to TRBJ1-4; TRBD1 is a possible D gene (6 bases). Per the germline V gene, CDR1 is ENHRY and CDR2 is SYGVKD. There are 14 residues in the CDR3. The germline V and J ends were trimmed by 8 bases and 8 bases, with 18 bases remaining between them. CDR3 protein: CAISRGASDEKLFF. The DNA of the CDR3 is TGTGCCATCTCCCGGGGGGCATCGGACGAAAAACTGTTTTTT.

Regarding this clonotype: The conserved phenylalanine or tryptophan is not found at the CDR3 terminus, so this likely reflects a read error. Because the CDR3's place on the DNA is in doubt, the DNA is left out and the CDR3 is given as listed by TCRdb. J is TRBJ1-1 and V is TRBV6-1; the D call TRBD1 from the table was never checked on the DNA. Germline V gene data show CDR1 as MNHNS and CDR2 as SASEGT. The CDR3 has 13 residues if both end residues are counted. The CDR3 is CASSLKRPSTSAP.

This clonotype has ten or more counts. The chain employs TRBV4-1 and TRBJ2-5; the match to TRBD2 covers 9 bases. CDR3 size: 15 residues. Looked up from germline, CDR1 is MGHRA and CDR2 is YSYEKL. V lost 1 base, J lost 2 bases, and 2 bases stayed unmatched. CDR3 DNA sequence: TGCGCCAGCAGCCAAGTTGCGGGAGGGCAAGAGACCCAGTACTTC. As protein: CASSQVAGGQETQYF.

The V and J genes are TRBV28 and TRBJ2-5, with 7 bases that match TRBD1. TRBJ2-1 explains the end of the DNA better; the J call may be wrong. The CDR3 runs 13 residues. CDR1 MDHEN and CDR2 SYDVKM come from the germline V gene. CDR3 loop: CASRRTGVNEQFF. The CDR3 nucleotides read TGTGCCAGCAGGCGAACAGGGGTCAATGAGCAGTTCTTC.

The V and J genes are TRBV7-6 and TRBJ2-4, with 13 positions matching TRBD2. The J call is uncertain, as TRBJ2-1 better fits the DNA end. Germline V lookup: CDR1 SGHVS, CDR2 FNYEAQ. The CDR3 is made up of 17 amino acids. The CDR3 here is CASSSFRGTSGNNEQFF. CDR3 nucleotide sequence: TGTGCCAGCAGCTCTTTTAGGGGGACTAGCGGGAACAATGAGCAGTTCTTC.

The J gene is TRBJ1-5, the V gene TRBV7-2, with 8 bases identical to TRBD1. Germline CDR1 reads SGHTA; CDR2 reads FQGNSA. The CDR3 is made up of 14 amino acids. V lost 3 bases to trimming and J lost 6 bases; unmatched junction nucleotides: 4. This chain's CDR3 is CASSFGQGPQPQHF. CDR3 coding DNA: TGTGCCAGCAGCTTCGGACAGGGCCCTCAGCCCCAGCATTTT.

This clonotype was seen repeatedly, ten times or more. The chain uses TRBV6-1 and TRBJ1-5, with TRBD1 matching 8 bases. The germline CDR1 and CDR2 sequences are MNHNS and SASEGT. The V and J ends lost 5 bases and 7 bases, in that order; junction bases with no gene match: 7. CDR3 length: 14 residues. The CDR3 nucleotides are TGTGCCAGCAGTCCCGGGACAGGAGAACAGCCCCAGCATTTT. This encodes CASSPGTGEQPQHF.

Comments on this clonotype: At one end the junction does not follow the germline gene, possibly because of a read error. This sequence joins TRBV11-1 and TRBJ1-6; D possibly corresponds to TRBD1 (5 bases). Germline V gene sequence: CDR1 SGHAT, CDR2 FQDESV (reference sequence). This CDR3 is 15 amino acids long. CDR3 nucleotide sequence: TGTGCCAGCAGCCCGAGAGGGGACTCCTACAATGAGCAGTTCTTT. Translating gives CASSPRGDSYNEQFF.

This clonotype was detected a few times. The conserved phenylalanine or tryptophan is not found at the CDR3 terminus, so this likely reflects a read error. Because the CDR3's place on the DNA is in doubt, the DNA is left out and the CDR3 is given as listed by TCRdb. This chain links TRBV7-9 with TRBJ2-7; the table's D gene call, TRBD1, was not cross checked with the DNA. The CDR3 is 17 residues long, ends included. Germline lookup yields CDR1 SEHNR and CDR2 FQNEAQ (reference sequence). Here the CDR3 reads CASSLNGQGYGGYTFGS.

On this clonotype itself: The missing conserved phenylalanine or tryptophan at the end of this CDR3 makes a read error likely. The limits of the CDR3 on the DNA are not certain, so only TCRdb's listed CDR3 is given. The rearrangement uses TRBV7-8 and TRBJ1-1. The CDR3 totals 18 residues, both ends included. The germline V gene encodes CDR1 SGHVS and CDR2 FQNEAQ. This CDR3 is CASSLVKPSARDPVLRGQ.

This clonotype was counted at least ten times. The V call is TRBV11-2, the J call TRBJ2-5; D is unclear. The germline V and J ends were trimmed by 0 bases and 2 bases, with 4 bases remaining between them. Germline loops: CDR1 SGHAT, CDR2 FQNNGV. The CDR3 consists of 13 residues. In DNA, the CDR3 is TGTGCCAGCAGCTTAGACGGACAAGAGACCCAGTACTTC. Translation gives CASSLDGQETQYF.

Worth noting for this clonotype: At one end the junction does not follow the germline gene, possibly because of a read error. The rearrangement links TRBV7-2 to TRBJ2-3; D is perhaps TRBD1 (6 bases). CDR3 length: 14 residues. Germline V gene sequence: CDR1 SGHTA, CDR2 FQGNSA. CDR3 region: CANSFGQHTGELYF. The CDR3 DNA is TGTGCCAACAGCTTCGGACAGCACACCGGGGAGCTGTATTTT.